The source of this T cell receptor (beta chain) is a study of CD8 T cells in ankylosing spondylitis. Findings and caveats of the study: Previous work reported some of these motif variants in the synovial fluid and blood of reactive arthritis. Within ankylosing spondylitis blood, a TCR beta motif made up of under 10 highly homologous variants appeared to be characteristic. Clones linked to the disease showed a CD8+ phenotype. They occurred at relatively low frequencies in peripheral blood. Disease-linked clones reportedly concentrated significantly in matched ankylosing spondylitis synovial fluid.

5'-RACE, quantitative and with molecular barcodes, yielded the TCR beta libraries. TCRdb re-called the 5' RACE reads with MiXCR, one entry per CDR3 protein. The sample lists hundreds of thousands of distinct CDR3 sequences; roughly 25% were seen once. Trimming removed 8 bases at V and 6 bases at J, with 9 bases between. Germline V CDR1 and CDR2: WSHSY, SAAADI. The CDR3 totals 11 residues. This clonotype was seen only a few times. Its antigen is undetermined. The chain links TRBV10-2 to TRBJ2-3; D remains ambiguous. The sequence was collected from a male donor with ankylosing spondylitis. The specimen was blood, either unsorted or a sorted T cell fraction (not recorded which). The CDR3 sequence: CASSRPDTQYF. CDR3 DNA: TGCGCCAGCTCTAGGCCCGATACGCAGTATTTT.